The rows below give T cell receptor beta chains drawn from one sample of a study of cytomegalovirus exposure and HLA in healthy donors. Profiled with immunoSEQ multiplex PCR; TCRdb holds only in-frame clones, not every one. The table shows almost 200,000 clones, with roughly 78% occurring only once. Sequenced material: PBMCs. The source of these receptors is a woman in her 30s in good health and CMV-seropositive. Both conserved end residues are part of each CDR3. The D gene is left open where the match is weak. Clone size, where shown, is once, few, many, or a class for clones that have expanded.

D gene,V gene,J gene,clone size,CDR3 DNA,CDR3 protein
TRBD2,TRBV7-7,TRBJ2-1,-,TGTGCCAGCAGCGTAAATAGCGGGAGAAGTGAGCAGTTCTTC,CASSVNSGRSEQFF
-,TRBV27,TRBJ2-2,-,TGTGCCAGCAGTTTCTGGCAGAACACCGGGGAGCTGTTTTTT,CASSFWQNTGELFF
TRBD1,TRBV11-3,TRBJ2-7,-,TGTGCCAGCAGCTCGCCGACAGGGGACCCCTACGAGCAGTACTTC,CASSSPTGDPYEQYF
TRBD2,TRBV7-9,TRBJ2-1,-,TGTGCCAGCAGCCCCGGGACTAGCGGGCTCAACAATGAGCAGTTCTTC,CASSPGTSGLNNEQFF
TRBD1,TRBV19,TRBJ2-7,-,TGTGCCAGTAGTCCCTTACCGGGACAGGGAGGAGTCGAGCAGTACTTC,CASSPLPGQGGVEQYF
-,TRBV5-1,TRBJ1-2,-,TGCGCCAGCAGCTTTCCCTCGGGGGAGGGCGCAAGACCCTCCTATGGCTACACCTTC,CASSFPSGEGARPSYGYTF
TRBD1,TRBV5-1,TRBJ1-2,-,TGCGCCAGCAGCTTGGTCGGGACAGCTAACTATGGCTACACCTTC,CASSLVGTANYGYTF
TRBD2,TRBV9,TRBJ2-7,-,TGTGCCAGCAGCTTCGGGACTAGCGTCCCATACGAGCAGTACTTC,CASSFGTSVPYEQYF
TRBD1,TRBV5-4,TRBJ2-2,-,TGTGCCAGCAGCTCCTCTAAACAGGGGAGGAACACCGGGGAGCTGTTTTTT,CASSSSKQGRNTGELFF
TRBD1,TRBV10-3,TRBJ2-2,-,TGTGCCATCAGGGCGATCGACAGGGTATCGAACACCGGGGAGCTGTTTTTT,CAIRAIDRVSNTGELFF
-,TRBV7-9,TRBJ2-3,-,TGTGCCAGCAGCTTAGTGATCGGTGACAGTACATATTTT,CASSLVIGDSTYF
-,TRBV11-2,TRBJ2-5,-,TGTGCCAGCAGCTTAGAATCGACTACCCAGTACTTC,CASSLESTTQYF
-,TRBV6-5,TRBJ1-4,once,TGTGCCAGCAGTGCCACAGCTAATGAAAAACTGTTTTTT,CASSATANEKLFF
-,TRBV4-1,TRBJ1-1,-,TGCGCCAGCAGCCAAGTAGGTCCAGGGAACACTGAAGCTTTCTTT,CASSQVGPGNTEAFF
-,TRBV11-2,TRBJ1-1,-,TGTGCCAGCAGCTTGACCACAGGGAACACTGAAGCTTTCTTT,CASSLTTGNTEAFF
-,TRBV6-1,TRBJ2-2,-,TGTGCCAGCAGTGAAGAGGGCAGGGCGGAGCTGTTTTTT,CASSEEGRAELFF
TRBD1,TRBV5-6,TRBJ2-2,-,TGTGCCAGCAGCCTCCGGGACAGCAACACCGGGGAGCTGTTTTTT,CASSLRDSNTGELFF
TRBD2,TRBV7-2,TRBJ2-5,-,TGTGCCAGCAGCCCGACTAGCGGGGCCGCCTGGGAGACCCAGTACTTC,CASSPTSGAAWETQYF